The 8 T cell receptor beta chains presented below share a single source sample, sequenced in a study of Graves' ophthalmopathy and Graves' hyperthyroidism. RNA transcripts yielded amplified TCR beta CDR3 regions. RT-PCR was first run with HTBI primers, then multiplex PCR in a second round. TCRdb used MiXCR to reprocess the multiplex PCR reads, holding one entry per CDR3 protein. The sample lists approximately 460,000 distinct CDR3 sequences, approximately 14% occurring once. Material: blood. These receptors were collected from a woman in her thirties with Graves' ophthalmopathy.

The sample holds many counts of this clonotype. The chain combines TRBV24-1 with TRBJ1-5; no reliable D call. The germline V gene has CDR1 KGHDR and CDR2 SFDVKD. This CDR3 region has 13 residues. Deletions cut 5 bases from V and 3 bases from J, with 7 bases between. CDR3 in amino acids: CATSAQPNQPQHF. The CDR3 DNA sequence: TGTGCCACCAGTGCACAGCCCAATCAGCCCCAGCATTTT.

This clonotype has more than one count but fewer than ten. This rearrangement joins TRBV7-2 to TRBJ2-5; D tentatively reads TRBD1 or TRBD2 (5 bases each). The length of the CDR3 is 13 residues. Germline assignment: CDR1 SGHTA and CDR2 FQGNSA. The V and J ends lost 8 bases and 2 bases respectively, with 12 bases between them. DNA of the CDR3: TGTGCCAGCTCAACGGGACGACAAGAGACCCAGTACTTC. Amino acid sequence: CASSTGRQETQYF.

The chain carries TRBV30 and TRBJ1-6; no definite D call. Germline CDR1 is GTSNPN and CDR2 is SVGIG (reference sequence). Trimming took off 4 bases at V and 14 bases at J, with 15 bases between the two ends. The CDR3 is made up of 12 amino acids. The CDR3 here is CAWKTRDSTLHF. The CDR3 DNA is TGTGCCTGGAAGACACGCGACTCAACCCTCCACTTT.

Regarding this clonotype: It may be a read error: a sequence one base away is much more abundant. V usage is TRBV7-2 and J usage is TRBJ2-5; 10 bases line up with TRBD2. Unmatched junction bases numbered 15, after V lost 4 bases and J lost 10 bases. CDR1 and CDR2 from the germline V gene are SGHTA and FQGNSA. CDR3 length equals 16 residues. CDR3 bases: TGTGCCAGCAGCTCCCCTCGGGCCAGCGGGGGGGCGATCCAGTACTTC. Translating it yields CASSSPRASGGAIQYF.

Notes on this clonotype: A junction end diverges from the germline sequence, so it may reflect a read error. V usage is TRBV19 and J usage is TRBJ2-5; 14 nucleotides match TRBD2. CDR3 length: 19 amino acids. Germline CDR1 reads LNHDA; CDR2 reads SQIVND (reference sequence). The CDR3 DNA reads TGTTCCAGTAGTATCGGGACGGCCCGGACTAGCGGGAGGAGAGAGACTCAGTACTTC. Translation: CSSSIGTARTSGRRETQYF.

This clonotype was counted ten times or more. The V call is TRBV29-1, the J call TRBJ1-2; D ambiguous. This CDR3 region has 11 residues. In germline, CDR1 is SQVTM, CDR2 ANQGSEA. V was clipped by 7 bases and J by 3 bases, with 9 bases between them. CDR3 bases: TGCAGCGGCCTCTGGTACTATGGCTACACCTTC. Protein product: CSGLWYYGYTF.

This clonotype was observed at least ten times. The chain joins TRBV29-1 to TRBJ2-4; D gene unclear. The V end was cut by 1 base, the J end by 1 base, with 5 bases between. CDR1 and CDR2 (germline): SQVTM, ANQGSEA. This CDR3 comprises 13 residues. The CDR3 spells CSVEGSAKNIQYF. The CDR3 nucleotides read TGCAGCGTTGAAGGGTCGGCCAAAAACATTCAGTACTTC. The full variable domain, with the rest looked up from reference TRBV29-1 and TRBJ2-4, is SAVISQKPSRDICQRGTSLTIQCQVDSQVTMMFWYRQQPGQSLTLIATANQGSEATYESGFVIDKFPISRPNLTFSTLTVSNMSPEDSSIYLCSVEGSAKNIQYFGAGTRLSVL.

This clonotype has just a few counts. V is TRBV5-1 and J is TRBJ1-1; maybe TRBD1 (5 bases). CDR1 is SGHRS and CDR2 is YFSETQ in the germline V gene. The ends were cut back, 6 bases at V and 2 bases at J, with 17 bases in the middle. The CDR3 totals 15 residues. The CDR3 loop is CASNLGAGGNTEAFF. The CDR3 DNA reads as TGCGCCAGCAACCTTGGGGCAGGAGGAAACACTGAAGCTTTCTTT.